This T cell receptor (beta chain) comes out of a study of type 1 regulatory T cells. This CDR3 is 13 amino acids long. With 4 bases removed from V and 7 bases from J, the gap between germline ends came to 12 bases. Germline V gene lookup returns CDR1 SGHRS and CDR2 YFSETQ. Note on this clonotype: Its specificity is not known.

TCRdb reprocessed the reads with MiXCR, giving one entry per CDR3 protein. In the table there are just under 65,000 distinct CDR3 sequences, around 49% of which are singletons. This TCR derives from a human donor in good health. V and J are TRBV5-1 and TRBJ2-1; a weak D match, TRBD2 (6 bases). The sample was cultured non-Tr1 T cells, either the whole culture or a sorted T cell fraction (not recorded which). CDR3 loop: CASSPRAGNEQFF. DNA of the CDR3: TGCGCCAGCAGCCCGAGGGCGGGGAATGAGCAGTTCTTC.